This T cell receptor beta chain stems from a study of T cell responses to AZD1222 COVID-19 vaccine. Study results and limitations: Baseline seropositives among AZD1222 recipients totaled only 6 or 7. Close to half of spike-specific TCRs reportedly recognize unmutated variant regions. Spike-specific TCR breadth and depth were elevated following two AZD1222 doses.

Comment on this clone: Its antigen is still unknown.

Clones were sequenced by immunoSEQ multiplex PCR, and TCRdb holds only the in-frame ones, with some missing. In the table there are 150,000 or so clones, about 88% of which are singletons. The CDR3 length is 13 residues. Trimming removed 0 bases at V and 6 bases at J, with 9 bases between. Germline V gene lookup returns CDR1 GTSNPN and CDR2 SVGIG (reference sequence). Source: peripheral blood, taken on day 0 of AZD1222 vaccination. The TCR comes from an adult in good health. This sequence joins TRBV30 and TRBJ1-5; TRBD1 is a possible D gene (5 bases). CDR3 sequence reads: CAWSVLGAQPQHF. As DNA, the CDR3 is TGTGCCTGGAGTGTACTCGGGGCTCAGCCCCAGCATTTT.